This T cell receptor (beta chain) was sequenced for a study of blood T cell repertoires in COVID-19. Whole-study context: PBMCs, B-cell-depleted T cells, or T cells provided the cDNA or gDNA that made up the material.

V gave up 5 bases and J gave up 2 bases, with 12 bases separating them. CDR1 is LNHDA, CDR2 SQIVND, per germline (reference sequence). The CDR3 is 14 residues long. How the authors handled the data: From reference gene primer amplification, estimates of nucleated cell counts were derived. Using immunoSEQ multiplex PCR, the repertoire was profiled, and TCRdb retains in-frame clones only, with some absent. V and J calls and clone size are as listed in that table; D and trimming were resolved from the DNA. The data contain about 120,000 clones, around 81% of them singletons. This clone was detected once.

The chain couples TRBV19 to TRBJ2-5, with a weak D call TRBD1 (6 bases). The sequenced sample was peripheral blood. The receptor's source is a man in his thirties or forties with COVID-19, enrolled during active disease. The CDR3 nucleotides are TGTGCCAGTAGTTCAGGACAGAAGCAAGAGACCCAGTACTTC. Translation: CASSSGQKQETQYF.